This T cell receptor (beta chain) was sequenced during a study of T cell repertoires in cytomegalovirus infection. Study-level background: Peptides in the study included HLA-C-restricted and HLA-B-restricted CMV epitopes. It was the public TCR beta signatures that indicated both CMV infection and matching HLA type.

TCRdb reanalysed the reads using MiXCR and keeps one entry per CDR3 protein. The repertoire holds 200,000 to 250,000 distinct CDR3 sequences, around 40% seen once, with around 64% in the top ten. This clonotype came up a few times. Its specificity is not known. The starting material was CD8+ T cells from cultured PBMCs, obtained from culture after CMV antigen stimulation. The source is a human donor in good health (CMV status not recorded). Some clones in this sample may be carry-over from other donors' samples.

The CDR3 loop reads CASNGGLGEQFF. CDR3 DNA: TGTGCCAGCAACGGCGGTCTGGGTGAGCAGTTCTTC. The chain employs TRBV28 and TRBJ2-1; D gene ambiguous. From germline, CDR1 is MDHEN and CDR2 SYDVKM. The CDR3 totals 12 residues. Deletions cut 7 bases from V and 9 bases from J, with 13 bases between.